This T cell receptor beta chain was sequenced during a study of CD8 T cells in Susac syndrome. It was with random hexamers that roughly 0.45 to 1 ug RNA was reverse transcribed. TCRdb itself ran the immunoSEQ multiplex PCR reads through MiXCR, one entry per CDR3 protein. The repertoire includes about 300,000 distinct CDR3 sequences, roughly 85% of them detected once, and around 0.2% sits in the top ten. Sequencing of TCR beta drew on CD8+ and CD4+ T cells from blood. The sequencing sample was made of CD8+ T cells from PBMCs. The source of this sequence is a human donor with multiple sclerosis.

The CDR3 sequence: CASSLPLHEPQEKLFF. DNA for the CDR3: TGTGCCAGCAGCTTACCCCTCCATGAGCCCCAGGAAAAACTGTTTTTT. V usage is TRBV7-9 and J usage is TRBJ1-4; D gene unclear. The CDR3 has 16 amino acids. The germline V and J ends were trimmed by 2 bases and 8 bases, with 18 bases remaining between them. The germline gives CDR1 SEHNR, CDR2 FQNEAQ (reference sequence).